This T cell receptor beta chain was sequenced during a study of shared clonotypes between healthy human individuals. General study points: Around 5% was the fraction of naive CD4 clonotypes found shared across several donors.

The CDR3 sequence is 15 residues long. CDR1 and CDR2 (germline): LNHNV, YYDKDF (reference sequence). The V gene end was trimmed by 0 bases and the J gene end by 4 bases; junction bases not matched to a gene: 3. Turning to this clone: Its antigen is currently unknown.

Assay used: immunoSEQ multiplex PCR; TCRdb lists only in-frame clones, some missing. The sample lists around 88,000 clones; under 70% were seen once. The chain uses TRBV15 and TRBJ2-1; 7 nucleotides align to TRBD1. This TCR came from a man between 25 and 39 years old in good health. Material for sequencing was memory CD8+ T cells sorted from blood. Subset noted: CD45RO+ cells pooled with CCR7-negative TemRA cells. In DNA form, the CDR3 reads TGTGCCACCAGCAGAGATCCGGGACAGTACAATGAGCAGTTCTTC. Translation: CATSRDPGQYNEQFF.